A selection of T cell receptor beta chains follows, all from one sample in a study of CD8 T cells in ankylosing spondylitis. TCRdb re-derived calls from the 5' RACE reads in MiXCR, one entry per CDR3 protein. Seen here are 500,000 to 550,000 distinct CDR3 sequences, about 12% observed once, and the top ten hold under 7.5%. Source material: blood, either unsorted or a sorted T cell fraction (not recorded which). All receptors come from a male donor with ankylosing spondylitis. CDR3s include the opening cysteine and the closing phenylalanine or tryptophan. D genes are given only for firm matches. Clone size, where shown, is once, few, many, or a class for clones that have expanded.

D	J	V	size	CDR3	DNA
TRBD1	TRBJ1-5	TRBV5-1	.	CASSLEGQGEQPQHF	TGCGCCAGCAGCTTGGAGGGACAGGGGGAACAGCCCCAGCATTTT
.	TRBJ2-1	TRBV30	many	CAHMQGSGNEQFF	TGTGCCCATATGCAGGGTTCGGGGAATGAGCAGTTCTTC
TRBD2	TRBJ2-1	TRBV20-1	.	CCARGPGTSGRRGNEQFF	TGCTGTGCTAGAGGCCCCGGGACTAGCGGGAGGAGAGGCAATGAGCAGTTCTTC
.	TRBJ2-1	TRBV10-3	few	CAISEFEFDEQFF	TGTGCCATCAGTGAGTTCGAATTCGATGAGCAGTTCTTC
.	TRBJ1-1	TRBV5-1	many	CASSLDQMNTEAFF	TGCGCCAGCAGCTTAGATCAGATGAACACTGAAGCTTTCTTT
.	TRBJ1-1	TRBV20-1	few	CSATIGTARDTEAFF	TGCAGTGCCACCATAGGGACGGCCCGGGACACTGAAGCTTTCTTT
.	TRBJ2-5	TRBV11-3	.	CASSWQGREETQYF	TGTGCCAGCAGCTGGCAGGGGAGGGAAGAGACCCAGTACTTC
.	TRBJ1-2	TRBV5-6	.	CARTLGQNYGYTF	TGTGCCAGGACCCTGGGGCAGAACTATGGCTACACCTTC
TRBD2	TRBJ2-1	TRBV6-4	few	CASSDLAGNEQFF	TGTGCCAGCAGTGACCTAGCGGGAAATGAGCAGTTCTTC
TRBD1	TRBJ1-1	TRBV18	once	CASSPQGAAEAFF	TGTGCCAGCTCACCACAGGGGGCAGCTGAAGCTTTCTTT
TRBD1	TRBJ1-2	TRBV25-1	few	CASSERTTGPYYGYTF	TGTGCCAGCAGTGAGCGTACGACAGGGCCTTACTATGGCTACACCTTC
.	TRBJ2-5	TRBV20-1	many	CSAPLGGGGETQYF	TGCAGTGCTCCCCTGGGGGGAGGAGGGGAGACCCAGTACTTC
TRBD2	TRBJ2-5	TRBV10-3	.	CAISGGKETQYF	TGTGCCATCAGCGGGGGGAAAGAGACCCAGTACTTC
TRBD2	TRBJ2-1	TRBV20-1	few	CSAGSGSINEQFF	TGCAGTGCTGGAAGCGGGAGTATCAATGAGCAGTTCTTC
TRBD1	TRBJ2-3	TRBV12-3/TRBV12-4	.	CASRDTGADTQYF	TGTGCCAGCAGGGATACAGGGGCAGATACGCAGTATTTT
TRBD2	TRBJ2-3	TRBV20-1	.	CSARSIAGAADTQYF	TGCAGTGCTAGATCTATAGCGGGAGCGGCGGATACGCAGTATTTT
.	TRBJ2-2	TRBV6-1	few	CALRDSLTGVPGELFF	TGTGCCCTCAGAGACAGCCTAACGGGAGTGCCCGGGGAGCTGTTTTTT
.	TRBJ2-5	TRBV7-9	.	CASSRPWGRIRETQYF	TGTGCCAGCAGCCGACCATGGGGGAGGATTCGAGAGACCCAGTACTTC
.	TRBJ1-1	TRBV20-1	many	CSARDGTVNTEAFF	TGCAGTGCTAGAGATGGGACGGTGAACACTGAAGCTTTCTTT
.	TRBJ2-5	TRBV5-1	many	CASSPGVGETQYF	TGCGCCAGCAGCCCGGGTGTGGGAGAGACCCAGTACTTC
.	TRBJ2-7	TRBV7-9	few	CASSLTGALGEQYF	TGTGCCAGCAGCTTAACGGGGGCGCTGGGCGAGCAGTACTTC
TRBD2	TRBJ2-2	TRBV5-1	.	CASSELAEGGELFF	TGCGCCAGCAGCGAACTAGCGGAAGGGGGGGAGCTGTTTTTT
.	TRBJ2-3	TRBV5-1	.	CASSPGVAESTDTQYF	TGCGCCAGCAGTCCTGGGGTAGCGGAAAGCACAGATACGCAGTATTTT
.	TRBJ2-2	TRBV7-2	many	CASSRDVTGELFF	TGTGCCAGCAGCAGGGATGTCACCGGGGAGCTGTTTTTT
.	TRBJ2-5	TRBV7-2	many	CASSYYREETQYF	TGTGCCAGCAGCTACTACAGGGAGGAGACCCAGTACTTC
TRBD2	TRBJ2-7	TRBV7-2	.	CASSLHLAGGREQYF	TGTGCCAGCAGCTTGCATCTAGCGGGAGGACGCGAGCAGTACTTC
TRBD2	TRBJ2-1	TRBV6-5	few	CASSFGLAGARLRANEQFF	TGTGCCAGCAGTTTCGGACTAGCGGGAGCTCGTTTAAGGGCCAATGAGCAGTTCTTC
.	TRBJ1-2	TRBV30	.	CAWSVGFDTYTF	TGTGCCTGGAGTGTCGGGTTCGATACCTACACCTTC
.	TRBJ1-4	TRBV6-6	few	CASSYSDEKLFF	TGTGCCAGCAGTTACTCAGACGAAAAACTGTTTTTT
.	TRBJ2-7	TRBV11-3	.	CASSLNSDSYEQYF	TGTGCCAGCAGCTTAAACAGCGACTCCTACGAGCAGTACTTC
.	TRBJ2-1	TRBV7-9	few	CASSSLSGVYNEQFF	TGTGCCAGCAGCTCTTTGAGCGGAGTTTACAATGAGCAGTTCTTC
.	TRBJ1-1	TRBV6-1	.	CASSERAGSAFF	TGTGCCAGCAGTGAAAGGGCAGGCTCGGCTTTCTTT
.	TRBJ2-6	TRBV11-2	.	CASSNTGRSGANVLTF	TGTGCCAGCAGCAACACTGGACGGTCTGGGGCCAACGTCCTGACTTTC
.	TRBJ1-2	TRBV12-3/TRBV12-4	.	CASSPRTADGYTF	TGTGCCAGCAGCCCCCGGACAGCAGATGGCTACACCTTC
TRBD2	TRBJ2-5	TRBV9	.	CASSSGLAGAGTQYF	TGTGCCAGCAGCTCTGGACTAGCGGGAGCTGGGACCCAGTACTTC
TRBD2	TRBJ2-7	TRBV10-3	many	CAISALGAGGSYEQYF	TGTGCCATCAGTGCCCTGGGAGCGGGAGGGTCCTACGAGCAGTACTTC
.	TRBJ2-7	TRBV11-3	.	CASSLEGFEYEQYF	TGTGCCAGCAGCTTAGAAGGGTTCGAGTACGAGCAGTACTTC
.	TRBJ2-3	TRBV11-2	few	CASSPGAGPTDTQYF	TGTGCCAGCAGTCCGGGGGCGGGACCCACAGATACGCAGTATTTT
.	TRBJ2-5	TRBV3-1	.	CASSHGAGETQYF	TGTGCCAGCAGCCATGGGGCGGGGGAGACCCAGTACTTC
.	TRBJ1-3	TRBV30	.	CAWNSLSGNTIYF	TGTGCCTGGAACAGTCTCTCTGGAAACACCATATATTTT
TRBD2	TRBJ2-1	TRBV7-9	.	CASRSGGREDNEQFF	TGTGCCAGCAGGTCCGGCGGGAGAGAGGACAATGAGCAGTTCTTC
.	TRBJ2-1	TRBV7-2	few	CASSPTLLGYNEQFF	TGTGCCAGCAGCCCGACTCTGTTAGGCTACAATGAGCAGTTCTTC
.	TRBJ1-5	TRBV24-1	many	CATSSRRGENQPQHF	TGTGCCACCAGCAGTCGCAGGGGAGAGAATCAGCCCCAGCATTTT
.	TRBJ2-7	TRBV27	few	CASQLGRNSYEQYF	TGTGCCAGCCAGTTGGGACGGAACTCCTACGAGCAGTACTTC
.	TRBJ2-7	TRBV15	few	CATSREAGLRSNEQYF	TGTGCCACCAGCAGAGAGGCCGGACTCCGGTCTAACGAGCAGTACTTC
.	TRBJ1-1	TRBV20-1	few	CSASSKATEAFF	TGCAGTGCTAGTTCTAAGGCCACTGAAGCTTTCTTT
TRBD2	TRBJ2-3	TRBV11-3	.	CASSPGTSGFTDTQYF	TGTGCCAGCAGCCCCGGGACTAGCGGGTTCACAGATACGCAGTATTTT
TRBD2	TRBJ2-1	TRBV5-1	few	CASSLGTLESGRADEQFF	TGCGCCAGCAGCCTCGGGACTTTAGAGAGCGGGAGGGCGGATGAGCAGTTCTTC
.	TRBJ2-7	TRBV5-4	.	CASSSHDINAYEQYF	TGTGCCAGCAGCTCTCACGACATAAACGCCTACGAGCAGTACTTC
.	TRBJ1-5	TRBV19	few	CASSSQGPGNQPQHF	TGTGCCAGTAGTAGCCAGGGGCCGGGCAATCAGCCCCAGCATTTT
.	TRBJ2-2	TRBV24-1	.	CATSELLAGPGELFF	TGTGCCACCAGTGAGTTACTTGCGGGACCCGGGGAGCTGTTTTTT